This T cell receptor beta chain comes out of a study of blood T cell repertoires in COVID-19. About the study: COVID-19 samples from acute and convalescent phases originated in the United States, Italy and Spain.

CDR3 length equals 16 residues. Germline V gives CDR1 SGHRS, CDR2 YFSETQ. V shed 3 bases, J shed 2 bases, and the junction held 6 bases outside the gene matches. Original handling: Cell counts per sample came from amplifying reference gene primers. Only in-frame clones appear in the TCRdb table, and some are missing; sequencing was by immunoSEQ multiplex PCR. That table gives V, J and clone size, and the DNA gave D and trimming. The repertoire holds over 70,000 clones, 88% seen once, with 6% to 7.5% in the top ten. The receptor's source is a woman of 80 years or more with acute or convalescent COVID-19. The specimen was peripheral blood. The chain is built from TRBV5-1 and TRBJ2-3; 10 bases match TRBD1. For the CDR3, the DNA is TGCGCCAGCAGCTGGGGACAGGGGCGTACCACAGATACGCAGTATTTT. It encodes CASSWGQGRTTDTQYF.